This T cell receptor beta chain derives from a study of regulatory T cells in long-lasting Graves disease. Overall study: To qualify as persistent, Graves' disease required over 5 years of antithyroid drugs with positive TSH receptor antibodies. General study results and limits: Analysis covered peripheral blood alone, not thyroid tissue. Patients with persistent disease showed a bias toward TRBV28, TRBJ1-2 and TRBJ2-5.

Time point denoted: persistent/refractory GD, antithyroid drugs over 5 years with positive TRAb. TCR sequences were obtained from RNA taken from PBMCs. CDR3-region Arm-PCR and iRepertoire HTBI primers produced the TCR beta libraries. As handled by the study authors: Samples revealed 62 TRBV and approximately 15 TRBJ segments. TCRdb independently ran MiXCR on the multiplex PCR reads; one entry per CDR3 protein. The V and J calls and clone size come from TCRdb's table, not from the authors' own analysis. The sample consists of fewer than 400,000 distinct CDR3 sequences, about 20% of them appearing once. This clonotype was observed a handful of times. The antigen is undetermined. The CDR3 covers 11 residues. V gave up 3 bases and J gave up 3 bases, with 6 bases separating them. Germline V CDR1 and CDR2: DFQATT, SNEGSKA (reference sequence).

The chain carries TRBV20-1 and TRBJ2-7; D unresolved. The material was peripheral blood mononuclear cells (PBMCs), obtained when the disease was refractory, from a patient treated with antithyroid drugs. The source is a female donor with Graves disease. CDR3 DNA: TGCAGTGCTAGTGCGTTCTACGAGCAGTACTTC. Encoded protein: CSASAFYEQYF.